This is a list of T cell receptor beta chains from one sample in a study of lymphopenia after photon versus proton radiotherapy. The assay was immunoSEQ multiplex PCR, and TCRdb's table has in-frame clones only and misses some. Found here are around 70,000 clones, around 92% of them singletons; the top ten hold around 2.2%. The sequencing used peripheral blood, collected from a patient treated with photon-based radiotherapy. Receptors originate from a woman aged 40-49 years with cholangiocarcinoma. Both conserved end residues are trimmed from each CDR3.

J	V	CDR3
TRBJ1-2	TRBV5-4	ASSLGDWSYGYT
TRBJ1-5	TRBV7-8	ASSPTGTVSNQPQH
TRBJ1-4	TRBV6-1	ASSQQWNEKLF
TRBJ2-1	TRBV6-1	ASSDGAQGRNEQF
TRBJ2-1	TRBV6-4	ASRIAGGSYNEQF
TRBJ2-3	TRBV7-9	ASSFPTSGGARTDTQY
TRBJ1-1	TRBV27	ASSLTRGEDTEAF
TRBJ2-7	TRBV7-8	ASSWGQGGEQY
TRBJ2-5	TRBV29-1	SSWTVQETQY
TRBJ2-1	TRBV2	AWPRQATNEQF
TRBJ2-7	TRBV30	AWGLSYEQY
TRBJ2-1	TRBV5-1	ASSLKGTSGSPTEQF
TRBJ1-3	TRBV11-3	ASSHPRDRGPGNTIY
TRBJ1-2	TRBV19	ASRRQGAIEGYT
TRBJ2-3	TRBV2	ASSAGIGTGLGTQY
TRBJ1-1	TRBV11-3	ASSLYLGSTEAF
TRBJ1-1	TRBV4-2	ASSQGRGVNGGTEAF
TRBJ2-7	TRBV5-4	ASSLVGTVSYEQY
TRBJ1-1	TRBV5-1	ASSPGQGNRAF
TRBJ1-2	TRBV4-3	ASSQVSQGALGYT
TRBJ2-7	TRBV30	AWSRWRDPYEQY
TRBJ1-6	TRBV28	ASIYSSYNSPLH
TRBJ1-2	TRBV7-2	ASSFQSGYGYT
TRBJ1-2	TRBV27	ASSLSVPQGGLNYGYT
TRBJ1-1	TRBV4-3	ASSPGGQGTEAF
TRBJ1-5	TRBV15	ATSRDFRAGSNQPQH
TRBJ1-5	TRBV28	ASSPSNQPQH
TRBJ2-7	TRBV28	ASTAPAGGREQY
TRBJ2-2	TRBV7-9	ASSLTPGTGNGELF